Shown below are 23 T cell receptor beta chains from a single sample sequenced in a study of blood T cell repertoires in COVID-19. Repertoires were generated with immunoSEQ multiplex PCR, while TCRdb's copy carries only in-frame clones and drops some. The sample contains some 150,000 clones, roughly 89% of which appear only once. The sequencing sample was made of peripheral blood. Receptors originate from a man aged 45-60 years with acute or convalescent COVID-19.

The sample holds a few counts of this clone. This chain links TRBV30 with TRBJ1-6; D perhaps matches TRBD1 (6 bases). From germline, CDR1 is GTSNPN and CDR2 SVGIG (reference sequence). Between the trimmed V and J ends, which lost 4 bases and 9 bases, there was a span of 10 bases. The length of the CDR3 is 12 residues. CDR3 region: CAWNRVSSPLHF. CDR3 bases: TGTGCCTGGAACAGGGTTAGTTCACCCCTCCACTTT.

The chain combines TRBV4-2 with TRBJ1-1, with 7 nucleotides matching TRBD1. CDR1 and CDR2 from the germline V gene are LGHNA and YNFKEQ. This CDR3 comprises 15 residues. V dropped 0 bases and J dropped 5; count of bases not matched to a gene: 6. The DNA of the CDR3 is TGTGCCAGCAGCCAAGAGGGCAGGGGGAAGACTGAAGCTTTCTTT. Protein: CASSQEGRGKTEAFF.

V gene TRBV28 combines with J gene TRBJ2-4, with 7 bases matching TRBD1. CDR1 is MDHEN, CDR2 SYDVKM, per germline. The CDR3 length is 17 residues. The V segment lost 6 bases and the J segment 1 base; nucleotides outside the gene matches: 12. The CDR3 reads CASRDLSGTVAKNIQYF. The DNA for the CDR3 is TGTGCCAGCAGGGACTTGTCCGGGACAGTGGCCAAAAACATTCAGTACTTC.

The rearrangement joins TRBV4-3 to TRBJ2-6; 8 bases match TRBD1. V lost 0 bases to trimming and J lost 4 bases; unmatched junction nucleotides: 8. The CDR3 consists of 18 residues. Looked up from germline, CDR1 is LGHNA and CDR2 is YSLEER. The CDR3 loop is CASSQDRTGTAGANVLTF. As DNA, the CDR3 is TGCGCCAGCAGCCAAGATAGGACAGGGACGGCGGGGGCCAACGTCCTGACTTTC.

The genes are TRBV7-9 and TRBJ1-2; the D gene is possibly TRBD1 (5 bases). Germline CDR1 SEHNR, CDR2 FQNEAQ (reference sequence). The CDR3 is 14 residues long. V was trimmed by 5 bases and J by 3 bases, leaving 13 bases between them. CDR3: CASSPPDSHYGYTF. CDR3 sequence (DNA): TGTGCCAGCAGCCCCCCCGACAGTCACTATGGCTACACCTTC.

The chain recombines TRBV12-3 or TRBV12-4 with TRBJ2-1, with a tentative D call TRBD2 (5 bases). The CDR3 consists of 13 residues. Trimming removed 3 bases from V and 6 bases from J, with 9 bases in between. The CDR3 DNA is TGTGCCAGCAGTTTGAGGGTCATCAATGAGCAGTTCTTC. Encoded protein: CASSLRVINEQFF.

The genes are TRBV28 and TRBJ2-3, with 10 bases that match TRBD2. The V segment lost 4 bases and the J segment 2 bases; nucleotides outside the gene matches: 18. The CDR3 sequence is 20 residues long. Germline V gene sequence: CDR1 MDHEN, CDR2 SYDVKM. The CDR3 sequence: CASSSHTILLAGIFTDTQYF. CDR3 bases: TGTGCCAGCAGTTCCCACACCATCCTACTAGCGGGGATTTTCACAGATACGCAGTATTTT.

CDR3 nucleotides: TGCGCCAGCAGCCCTACACAGGGTTCGAGCTATGGCTACACCTTC. Protein sequence: CASSPTQGSSYGYTF. This chain links TRBV5-1 with TRBJ1-2; tentatively, D is TRBD1 (6 bases). With 4 bases removed from V and 4 bases from J, the gap between germline ends came to 17 bases. Germline V gene sequence: CDR1 SGHRS, CDR2 YFSETQ. This CDR3 has 15 residues.

This clone is a singleton in its sample. The chain employs TRBV7-9 and TRBJ2-1, with 7 bases that match TRBD2. This CDR3 has 18 amino acids. V lost 1 base, J lost 0 bases, and 9 bases stayed unmatched. Looked up from germline, CDR1 is SEHNR and CDR2 is FQNEAQ (reference sequence). The CDR3 DNA reads as TGTGCCAGCAGCTTAGAGTGGGAGGGCCTAGGCTCCTACAATGAGCAGTTCTTC. This gives the protein CASSLEWEGLGSYNEQFF.

The chain recombines TRBV10-3 with TRBJ1-3; weak D call: TRBD1 (6 bases). Germline V gene data show CDR1 as ENHRY and CDR2 as SYGVKD. Trimming took off 0 bases at V and 0 bases at J, with 15 bases between the two ends. CDR3 size: 18 residues. The CDR3 loop reads CAISESWTEHLSGNTIYF. Written as DNA, the CDR3 is TGTGCCATCAGTGAGTCGTGGACAGAACACCTCTCTGGAAACACCATATATTTT.

The chain's CDR3 is CATSDPRGVSQLYYEQYV. CDR3 nucleotide sequence: TGTGCCACCAGTGACCCCCGGGGGGTTTCCCAACTCTATTACGAGCAGTACGTC. V gene TRBV24-1 combines with J gene TRBJ2-7; 7 nucleotides line up with TRBD2. The V gene end was trimmed by 4 bases and the J gene end by 4 bases; junction bases not matched to a gene: 18. The CDR3 runs 18 residues. Germline V gene lookup returns CDR1 KGHDR and CDR2 SFDVKD.

V is TRBV10-3 and J is TRBJ1-5; TRBD1 matches at 8 bases. The trim removed 4 bases at V and 5 bases at J, leaving 7 bases unmatched. Germline CDR1 and CDR2: ENHRY and SYGVKD. The CDR3 consists of 15 residues. The CDR3 sequence is CAISAVGQGDQPQHF. The CDR3 DNA follows: TGTGCCATCAGTGCCGTCGGACAGGGCGATCAGCCCCAGCATTTT.

V is TRBV4-3 and J is TRBJ1-6; 9 bases agree with TRBD1. The CDR3 extends over 16 amino acids. CDR1 and CDR2 (germline): LGHNA, YSLEER. The trim removed 3 bases at V and 4 bases at J, leaving 4 bases unmatched. CDR3 protein: CASSQVGTGYNSPLHF. The CDR3 DNA reads TGCGCCAGCAGCCAGGTCGGGACAGGGTATAATTCACCCCTCCACTTT.

The chain carries TRBV28 and TRBJ1-5; D uncertain. CDR3 length: 12 residues. The V and J ends lost 4 bases and 5 bases respectively, with 6 bases between them. Germline V gene sequence: CDR1 MDHEN, CDR2 SYDVKM. As DNA, the CDR3 is TGTGCCAGCAGTTACGGGGATCAGCCCCAGCATTTT. Protein sequence: CASSYGDQPQHF. The full variable domain, in which reference TRBV28 and TRBJ1-5 provide the parts outside the CDR3, is DVKVTQSSRYLVKRTGEKVFLECVQDMDHENMFWYRQDPGLGLRLIYFSYDVKMKEKGDIPEGYSVSREKKERFSLILESASTNQTSMYLCASSYGDQPQHFGDGTRLSIL.

This chain's CDR3 is CASPEETSNQPQHF. DNA of the CDR3: TGTGCCAGCCCAGAAGAAACAAGCAATCAGCCCCAGCATTTT. The chain combines TRBV6-4 with TRBJ1-5; D is ambiguous. Trimming removed 8 bases from V and 1 base from J, with 12 bases in between. The CDR3 has 14 amino acids. The V gene's germline CDR1 is MRHNA and CDR2 SNTAGT.

The gene calls are TRBV19 and TRBJ2-1, with 7 bases matching TRBD1. Germline CDR1 is LNHDA and CDR2 is SQIVND (reference sequence). The CDR3 totals 14 residues. The ends lost 4 bases at V and 7 bases at J; junction bases unmatched: 7. CDR3 protein: CASSTRGYGNEQFF. The CDR3 coding sequence is TGTGCCAGTAGTACCAGGGGGTATGGTAATGAGCAGTTCTTC.

J is TRBJ1-5 and V is TRBV11-2; D not resolved. The CDR3 is 18 residues long. The V end was cut by 1 base, the J end by 0 bases, with 16 bases between. Germline V gene lookup returns CDR1 SGHAT and CDR2 FQNNGV. For the CDR3, the DNA is TGTGCCAGCAGCTTAGTAGGAGGTACACGGTATAGCAATCAGCCCCAGCATTTT. It translates to CASSLVGGTRYSNQPQHF.

The chain employs TRBV20-1 and TRBJ2-4, with a weak D call TRBD2 (6 bases). This CDR3 contains 11 residues. V was trimmed by 1 base and J by 9 bases, leaving 7 bases between them. CDR1 is DFQATT, CDR2 SNEGSKA, per germline (reference sequence). The DNA for the CDR3 is TGCAGTGCTAGAGCGGGACTCATTCAGTACTTC. Encoded protein: CSARAGLIQYF.

The chain joins TRBV7-9 to TRBJ2-1; TRBD2 matches 14 bases. V was clipped by 5 bases and J by 6 bases; unmatched bases: 9. This CDR3 region has 17 residues. Germline V gene data show CDR1 as SEHNR and CDR2 as FQNEAQ (reference sequence). CDR3 sequence: CASSPKGLAGVRNEQFF. In DNA form, the CDR3 reads TGTGCCAGCAGCCCCAAGGGACTAGCGGGAGTCCGCAATGAGCAGTTCTTC.

This rearrangement joins TRBV6-5 to TRBJ1-2; 9 bases agree with TRBD1. This CDR3 has 13 amino acids. Losses at the gene ends were 6 bases for V and 4 bases for J; bases not matched to a gene: 3. In germline, CDR1 is MNHEY, CDR2 SVGAGI. CDR3 loop: CASRTGGGYGYTF. In DNA, the CDR3 is TGTGCCAGCAGGACAGGGGGTGGCTATGGCTACACCTTC.

This clone showed up just once. The chain employs TRBV7-9 and TRBJ1-5; 9 bases align to TRBD1. The CDR3 loop spans 15 amino acids. J lost 6 bases, V lost 5 bases, and 8 bases had no gene match. The germline gives CDR1 SEHNR, CDR2 FQNEAQ (reference sequence). CDR3 protein: CASSRTGDNGQPQHF. CDR3 nucleotides: TGTGCCAGCAGCCGGACAGGGGATAATGGTCAGCCCCAGCATTTT.

The rearrangement uses TRBV29-1 and TRBJ2-5; perhaps D is TRBD1 or TRBD2 (5 bases each). There are 13 residues in the CDR3. Trimming removed 7 bases at V and 1 base at J, with 13 bases between. The germline V gene has CDR1 SQVTM and CDR2 ANQGSEA. The CDR3 nucleotides read TGCAGCGGGGGACCCCCGGGCCAAGAGACCCAGTACTTC. Encoded protein: CSGGPPGQETQYF.

This chain joins TRBV7-2 and TRBJ1-6; no clear D gene. V was shortened by 1 base and J by 5 bases, with 12 bases between the two germline ends. CDR3 length equals 16 residues. Looked up from germline, CDR1 is SGHTA and CDR2 is FQGNSA. CDR3 DNA sequence: TGTGCCAGCAGCTTAGTGGCAGGCACAAATAATTCACCCCTCCACTTT. Its protein product is CASSLVAGTNNSPLHF.